Below, 5 T cell receptor beta chains from the same sample are listed, as sequenced in a study of cytomegalovirus exposure and HLA in healthy donors. PCR employed 60 Vbeta and 13 Jbeta primers. Data came from immunoSEQ multiplex PCR; TCRdb stores just in-frame clones and leaves some out. There are tens of thousands of clones in the sample; 55% to 75% occur only once, and more than 2.5% lies in the top ten. The sequenced sample was PBMCs. These receptors were collected from a middle-aged man in good health and CMV-seronegative.

V gene TRBV4-3 combines with J gene TRBJ2-2, with TRBD2 identical over 11 bases. CDR1 is LGHNA, CDR2 YSLEER, per germline. The CDR3 is made up of 17 amino acids. Losses at the gene ends were 6 bases for V and 0 bases for J; bases not matched to a gene: 6. Here the CDR3 DNA reads TGCGCCAGCAGTGCTCTAGCGGGGGGCTCGAACACCGGGGAGCTGTTTTTT. This encodes CASSALAGGSNTGELFF.

V and J are TRBV25-1 and TRBJ1-2; tentatively, D is TRBD1 (5 bases). The CDR3 is 13 amino acids. Trimming stripped 1 base from V and 7 bases from J, with 10 bases between. From germline, CDR1 is MGHDK and CDR2 SYGVNS. The CDR3 sequence: CASSEFPGFGYTF. CDR3 in DNA: TGTGCCAGCAGTGAATTCCCAGGGTTTGGCTACACCTTC.

The rearrangement joins TRBV10-3 to TRBJ1-2; D unresolved. V lost 3 bases and J 1 base, leaving 3 bases between the germline ends. The germline V gene encodes CDR1 ENHRY and CDR2 SYGVKD. This CDR3 contains 12 residues. The CDR3 reads CAISDYNYGYTF. The CDR3 nucleotides read TGTGCCATCAGTGATTATAACTATGGCTACACCTTC.

J is TRBJ1-1 and V is TRBV7-2; D not certain. Trimming cost V 5 bases and J 3 bases, with 22 bases left between them. The germline V gene encodes CDR1 SGHTA and CDR2 FQGNSA. The CDR3 length is 17 residues. CDR3 sequence reads: CASSHSGAGAFDTEAFF. In DNA form, the CDR3 reads TGTGCCAGCAGCCACTCCGGCGCAGGCGCTTTTGACACTGAAGCTTTCTTT.

The V gene is TRBV6-6, the J gene TRBJ2-7; D uncertain. The CDR3 is made up of 13 amino acids. V was pared by 0 bases and J by 6 bases, with 9 bases between. Germline assignment: CDR1 MNHNY and CDR2 SVGAGI (reference sequence). The CDR3 region is CASSYSSAGEQYF. CDR3 nucleotides: TGTGCCAGCAGTTACTCTTCCGCCGGCGAGCAGTACTTC.